The rows below give T cell receptor beta chains drawn from one sample of a study of response to subunit inactivated influenza vaccine. TCRdb processed the RT-PCR reads anew with MiXCR; each CDR3 protein has one entry. In the table there are around 520,000 distinct CDR3 sequences, 12% of which are singletons. The sequenced sample was PBMCs from blood, obtained on the day of vaccination. The receptors were sampled from a man in his forties or fifties who received an inactivated influenza vaccine. The CDR3 runs from the conserved cysteine through the conserved F or W. D genes are given only for firm matches. A clone size is listed for some rows: how often the clone was seen (once, few, many), or a class if it is expanded.

J	length	V	D	size	DNA	CDR3
TRBJ2-1	16	TRBV6-5	.	.	TGTGCCAGCAGTTACACACAGGGAACCGAATACAATGAGCAGTTCTTC	CASSYTQGTEYNEQFF
TRBJ1-3	14	TRBV9	.	few	TGTGCCAGCAGCCATGGGGGGGCTGGAAACACCATATATTTT	CASSHGGAGNTIYF
TRBJ2-2	14	TRBV9	TRBD1	many	TGTGCCAGCAGCGCGGGACAGGGGACCGGGGAGCTGTTTTTT	CASSAGQGTGELFF
TRBJ2-3	14	TRBV14	.	few	TGTGCCAGCAGCCAACAAGAAATCACAGATACGCAGTATTTT	CASSQQEITDTQYF
TRBJ2-3	14	TRBV20-1	.	.	TGCAGTGCAACCGGGACAACTAGCACAGATACGCAGTATTTT	CSATGTTSTDTQYF
TRBJ1-1	12	TRBV20-1	TRBD1	many	TGCAGTGCGCCGACAGGGTCCACTGAAGCTTTCTTT	CSAPTGSTEAFF
TRBJ2-6	15	TRBV4-3	.	few	TGCGCCAGCAGCCCGGACGGGTCTGGGGCCAACGTCCTGACTTTC	CASSPDGSGANVLTF
TRBJ2-5	13	TRBV6-1	.	few	TGTGCCAGCAGGAGACAGAATCAAGAGACCCAGTACTTC	CASRRQNQETQYF
TRBJ2-1	14	TRBV2	.	.	TGTGCCAGCAGTACGTTGGACGGTTACAATGAGCTGTTCTTC	CASSTLDGYNELFF
TRBJ2-1	18	TRBV5-6	.	.	TGTGTCAGCAGCTGGGGGTCTCGGAAGAACTATGACTACAATGAGCAGTTCTTC	CVSSWGSRKNYDYNEQFF
TRBJ2-7	15	TRBV5-1	TRBD2	few	TGCGCCAGCAGCTTGGACCCTAGCGGGGGATACGAGCAGTACTTC	CASSLDPSGGYEQYF
TRBJ2-6	16	TRBV10-3	.	few	TGTGCCATCAGTGGACAAGTAGGGTCTGGGGCCAACGTCCTGACTTTC	CAISGQVGSGANVLTF
TRBJ1-1	14	TRBV7-8	.	few	TGTGCCAGCAGCTTCCTGCCAGAGAACACTGAAGCTTTCTTT	CASSFLPENTEAFF
TRBJ2-3	14	TRBV7-2	.	many	TGTGCCAGCAGCTTTTGGGGTAGCACAGATACGCAGTATTTT	CASSFWGSTDTQYF
TRBJ2-4	15	TRBV2	TRBD1	.	TGTGCCAGCACTCTGACAGGGAGAGGCAAAAACATTCAGTACTTC	CASTLTGRGKNIQYF
TRBJ1-1	12	TRBV10-3	.	few	TGTGCCGGCAGCACCGGCGGCACTGAAGCTTTCTTT	CAGSTGGTEAFF
TRBJ1-2	15	TRBV6-1	TRBD1	.	TGTGCCGTCCGACCAACGGGGACAGAACACTATGGCTACACCTTC	CAVRPTGTEHYGYTF
TRBJ2-7	16	TRBV5-1	TRBD1	few	TGCGCCAGCAGCTTGGCCGGGACAGCCAGCTCCTACGAGCAGTACTTC	CASSLAGTASSYEQYF
TRBJ1-2	12	TRBV5-1	.	few	TGCGCCAGCAGCTTGGCACAGGGAGGCTACACCTTC	CASSLAQGGYTF
TRBJ2-6	17	TRBV2	.	few	TGTGCCAGCAGTGAAGGTGGTTCTGGCATTGGGGCCAACGTCCTGACTTTC	CASSEGGSGIGANVLTF
TRBJ2-1	12	TRBV12-3/TRBV12-4	.	many	TGTGCCAGCAGTTTCCACCGGGCACAGCAGTTCTTC	CASSFHRAQQFF
TRBJ1-3	15	TRBV7-2	.	.	TGTGCCAGCAGCCATAGGGACGGCTCTGGAAACACCATATATTTT	CASSHRDGSGNTIYF
TRBJ2-1	17	TRBV7-2	TRBD2	many	TGTGCCAGCAGCTTTAGCGGGGGGCTTAGCTCCTACAATGAGCAGTTCTTC	CASSFSGGLSSYNEQFF
TRBJ2-3	13	TRBV24-1	.	few	TGTGCCACCCAGAGGCGGGCCTCAGATACGCAGTATTTT	CATQRRASDTQYF
TRBJ1-2	14	TRBV7-2	TRBD1	.	TGTGCCAGCAGCCCAGGGGGCCTTAACTATGGCTACACCTTC	CASSPGGLNYGYTF
TRBJ2-7	16	TRBV4-1	.	.	TGCGCCAGCAGCCAAGGACGGGGACCACTTTCCTACGAGCAGTACTTC	CASSQGRGPLSYEQYF
TRBJ2-3	16	TRBV10-3	.	.	TGTGCCATCAGTGCGGCACTAGCTGTAGGGGCAGATACGCAGTATTTT	CAISAALAVGADTQYF
TRBJ1-1	12	TRBV7-9	.	.	TGTGCCAGCCTGAGGGCGGGAACTGAAGCTTTCTTT	CASLRAGTEAFF
TRBJ2-7	15	TRBV4-3	.	few	TGCGCCAGCAGCCAAGATGGGCGCTCTACCTACGAGCAGTACTTC	CASSQDGRSTYEQYF
TRBJ2-7	16	TRBV4-2	TRBD2	few	TGTGCCAGCAGCCAGAAAAGGACTAGCGGGGCGTCCGAGCAGTACTTC	CASSQKRTSGASEQYF
TRBJ2-7	14	TRBV27	.	few	TGTGCCAGCAGTCCACAGGGGAGGTGGGACGAGCAGTACTTC	CASSPQGRWDEQYF
TRBJ1-2	14	TRBV28	TRBD1	.	TGTGCCAGCAGTGTGACAGGGGCCGAGCTTGGCTACACCTTC	CASSVTGAELGYTF
TRBJ2-5	17	TRBV5-6	TRBD2	few	TGTGCCAGCAGCCCGCGGACTAGCGGGGGGCCACGAGAGACCCAGTACTTC	CASSPRTSGGPRETQYF
TRBJ2-1	15	TRBV4-3	.	few	TGCGCCAGCAGCCAAGAGGGAGGGGGCCGGTATGAGCAGTTCTTC	CASSQEGGGRYEQFF
TRBJ2-1	17	TRBV7-2	.	few	TGTGCCAGCAGCGTAAGGGGGGGACGGCCGGTAGATAATGAGCAGTTCTTC	CASSVRGGRPVDNEQFF
TRBJ2-1	15	TRBV27	.	few	TGTGCCAGCAGTTTTAACGGACTGCCTAACAATGAGCAGTTCTTC	CASSFNGLPNNEQFF
TRBJ1-4	11	TRBV28	.	few	TGTGCCAGCAAACGGAATGAAAAACTGTTTTTT	CASKRNEKLFF
TRBJ2-1	20	TRBV14	.	few	TGTGCCAGCAGCCGATCTACGGGACTCGCTGTTTCAAGCTCCTACAATGAGCAGTTCTTC	CASSRSTGLAVSSSYNEQFF
TRBJ1-2	14	TRBV27	TRBD1	.	TGTGCCAGCAGTTTAACGGAGGGGGCGAGAGGCTACACCTTC	CASSLTEGARGYTF
TRBJ2-5	17	TRBV3-1	.	.	TGTGCCAGCAGCCAACCCGGGGCTAGCGCCCCCCAAGAGACCCAGTACTTC	CASSQPGASAPQETQYF
TRBJ2-1	15	TRBV29-1	.	many	TGCAGCGTCGGCTTCGGTAAGAGCTCCTACAATGAGCAGTTCTTC	CSVGFGKSSYNEQFF
TRBJ2-5	14	TRBV12-3/TRBV12-4	TRBD1	many	TGTGCCAGCAGTTTAGAGGACAGGGAAGAGACCCAGTACTTC	CASSLEDREETQYF
TRBJ1-4	14	TRBV6-5	.	few	TGTGCCAGCAGTTCGAAGCTCAGTAATGAAAAACTGTTTTTT	CASSSKLSNEKLFF